This TCR beta chain was recovered during a study of blood T cell repertoires in COVID-19. Generated by immunoSEQ multiplex PCR, the TCRdb table keeps only in-frame clones and is missing some. The sample yields about 110,000 clones, around 82% seen once. V dropped 0 bases and J dropped 7 bases, with 8 bases sitting between them. The CDR3 has 14 amino acids. Germline V gives CDR1 SGHRS, CDR2 YFSETQ. V and J are TRBV5-1 and TRBJ1-6; perhaps TRBD1 as D (5 bases). Source material: peripheral blood. This clonotype was obtained from a woman aged 50 to 60 with acute or convalescent COVID-19. CDR3 in amino acids: CASSLGQPNSPLHF. CDR3 sequence (DNA): TGCGCCAGCAGCTTGGGACAGCCAAATTCACCCCTCCACTTT.